This T cell receptor beta chain was profiled in a study of CD8 T cells in Susac syndrome. V shed 5 bases and J shed 9 bases, with 12 bases lying between them. This CDR3 has 12 residues. The V gene's germline CDR1 is SEHNR and CDR2 FQNEAQ (reference sequence). The RNA, 0.5 to 1 ug, was put through reverse transcription using random hexamers. TCRdb reanalysed the immunoSEQ multiplex PCR reads using MiXCR and keeps one entry per CDR3 protein. Here the sample spans roughly 150,000 distinct CDR3 sequences, about 95% being singletons. The gene calls are TRBV7-9 and TRBJ2-3; weak D call: TRBD2 (5 bases). The sequencing sample was made of CD8+ T cells from PBMCs. The clonotype comes from a human donor with multiple sclerosis. The CDR3 region is CASSRLTGTQYF. CDR3 DNA sequence: TGTGCCAGCAGCCGACTAACCGGAACGCAGTATTTT.